This record looks at one T cell receptor (beta chain) sequence and its context. TCRdb reanalysed the RT-PCR reads using MiXCR and keeps one entry per CDR3 protein. The repertoire holds just under 250,000 distinct CDR3 sequences, with 12% as singletons. This CDR3 contains 14 residues. In germline, CDR1 is SGHTA, CDR2 FQGNSA. V shed 4 bases and J 3 bases; nucleotides not matched to a gene: 6. The sample belongs to a study of response to subunit inactivated influenza vaccine. The sample consisted of non-naive T cells sorted from PBMCs, taken 14 days before vaccination. The chain joins TRBV7-2 to TRBJ2-7; 7 bases are shared with TRBD1. The source of this sequence is a man aged 50-59 years who received an inactivated influenza vaccine. CDR3 sequence: CASSSGTALYEQYF. The CDR3 DNA follows: TGTGCCAGCAGCTCCGGGACAGCCCTCTACGAGCAGTACTTC.